The sequence of this TCR beta chain was determined in a study of cytomegalovirus exposure and HLA in healthy donors. Use of 60 Vbeta and 13 Jbeta primers characterized the PCR. Method: immunoSEQ multiplex PCR; TCRdb's copy keeps in-frame clones and lacks some. The sample comprises 140,000 or so clones, around 72% of which are singletons, and more than 3.5% rests with the top ten. The CDR3 length is 16 residues. CDR1 is SGDLS, CDR2 YYNGEE, per germline. With 0 bases removed from V and 7 bases from J, the gap between germline ends came to 19 bases. The V and J genes are TRBV9 and TRBJ1-2; weak D call: TRBD1 (5 bases). The sequencing sample was made of PBMCs. This receptor was taken from a man between 18 and 29 years old in good health and CMV-seropositive. CDR3 nucleotide sequence: TGTGCCAGCAGCGTAGAAACAGGACGAAGGTTGAGTGGCTACACCTTC. Protein: CASSVETGRRLSGYTF.